These T cell receptor beta chains were read from a single sample in a study of T cell repertoires in cytomegalovirus infection. TCRdb passed the reads through MiXCR, listing each CDR3 protein once. The sample comprises about 890,000 distinct CDR3 sequences, approximately 31% of which are singletons, and around an eighth rests with the top ten. Their specific antigens are unknown. The sequencing used cultured CD8+ T cells from PBMCs, collected from culture after CMV antigen stimulation. The receptors here all came from a human donor in good health (CMV status not recorded). Some clones in this sample may be carry-over from other donors' samples. Each CDR3 is given with its conserved first and last residue. The order of the fields is V gene, J gene, D gene, clone size, CDR3 DNA, CDR3 protein. The D gene is left open where the match is weak. Clone size is given for some rows only: seen once, a few or many times, or a class if the clone is expanded.

TRBV5-5	TRBJ1-2	TRBD1	NA	TGTGCCAGCAGCCTCGACAGGGGCCACAACTATGGCTACACCTTC	CASSLDRGHNYGYTF
TRBV2	TRBJ2-5	NA	NA	TGTGCCAGCGTCTATGGGGAGACCCAGTACTTC	CASVYGETQYF
TRBV28	TRBJ2-2	TRBD1	NA	TGTGCCAGCAGTGACGACAGGGGGCTTAACACCGGGGAGCTGTTTTTT	CASSDDRGLNTGELFF
TRBV13	TRBJ2-7	TRBD2	NA	TGTGCCAGCAGCGTTGGACTAGCGGGGGGCCGGGACGAGCAGTACTTC	CASSVGLAGGRDEQYF
TRBV24-1	TRBJ2-3	NA	NA	TGTGCCACCAGTGATTTAACAGGGTCAACTAGCACAGATACGCAGTATTTT	CATSDLTGSTSTDTQYF
TRBV14	TRBJ1-1	NA	NA	TGTGCCAGCAGCCAAGGTTATCGGGGAGAGGGGACTGAAGCTTTCTTT	CASSQGYRGEGTEAFF
TRBV6-8	TRBJ1-1	NA	NA	TGTGCCAGCAGTTACCGGCTGTTTATAGGGGGGGACACTGAAGCTTTCTTT	CASSYRLFIGGDTEAFF
TRBV6-1	TRBJ2-3	NA	few	TGTGCCAGCAGTCCCCTTCCAGGAGATACGCAGTATTTT	CASSPLPGDTQYF
TRBV7-3	TRBJ1-1	NA	few	TGTGCCAGCAGCTTAAGGATTAGGGAGAACACTGAAGCTTTCTTT	CASSLRIRENTEAFF
TRBV10-3	TRBJ2-5	NA	NA	TGTGCCATCAGTGATTCTATGGAGACCCAGTACTTC	CAISDSMETQYF
TRBV4-1	TRBJ1-6	TRBD1	NA	TGCGCCAGCAGCCAAGGGGGCTCGACAGGGTTTAATTCACCCCTCCACTTT	CASSQGGSTGFNSPLHF
TRBV6-8	TRBJ1-1	NA	NA	TGTGCCAGCAGTAACAGATGGTACCCCCAGAACACTGAAGCTTTCTTT	CASSNRWYPQNTEAFF
TRBV19	TRBJ2-1	NA	NA	TGTGCCACAACCGTTGGGAGAAACAATGAGCAGTTCTTC	CATTVGRNNEQFF
TRBV19	TRBJ1-2	NA	NA	TGTGCCAGTAGGGTCAGCTATGGCTACACCTTC	CASRVSYGYTF
TRBV12-3/TRBV12-4	TRBJ2-2	TRBD2	NA	TGTGCCAGCAGTTTTCCGAGCGGGGGGCCCAACACCGGGGAGCTGTTTTTT	CASSFPSGGPNTGELFF
TRBV27	TRBJ1-5	NA	NA	TGTGCCAGCAGTTTATATGTGGGGGTCAATCAGCCCCAGCATTTT	CASSLYVGVNQPQHF
TRBV6-1	TRBJ2-3	NA	NA	TGTGCCAGCAGTGAAGGGACCATCAGTACAGATACGCAGTATTTT	CASSEGTISTDTQYF
TRBV9	TRBJ1-1	NA	NA	TGTGCCAGCAGCGTAGACTGGTCAGGGGCGAGCACTAAAGCTTTCTTT	CASSVDWSGASTKAFF
TRBV7-7	TRBJ2-2	TRBD2	medium-sized	TGTGCTAGCAGCTTAAGAACTAGCGGACCGAACACCGGGGAGCTGTTTTTT	CASSLRTSGPNTGELFF
TRBV10-3	TRBJ1-3	NA	NA	TGTGCCATTTTGGAGGGGGGCGCGGCGGGAAACACCATATATTTT	CAILEGGAAGNTIYF
TRBV12-3/TRBV12-4	TRBJ1-4	NA	NA	TGTGCCAGCAGCTTGCCCGGTCCTGAACTGTTTTTT	CASSLPGPELFF
TRBV29-1	TRBJ2-1	NA	NA	TGCAGCGTCGCTAATCCATTCAATGAGCAGTTCTTC	CSVANPFNEQFF
TRBV27	TRBJ1-2	NA	NA	TGTGCCAGCAGTTTTGGGGGGACCTTTAATGGCTACACCTTC	CASSFGGTFNGYTF
TRBV11-1	TRBJ2-1	TRBD2	NA	TGTGCCAGCAGCTTAGATGGCGGGGGAATTTACAATGAGCAGTTCTTC	CASSLDGGGIYNEQFF
TRBV7-9	TRBJ2-3	NA	NA	TGTGCCAGCAGCTTGGGCCAGTTCCCCTCAGATACGCAGTATTTT	CASSLGQFPSDTQYF
TRBV27	TRBJ2-5	NA	few	TGTGCCAGCAGGACAATTGTACAAGAGACCCAGTACTTC	CASRTIVQETQYF
TRBV11-2	TRBJ2-2	NA	NA	TGTGCCAGCAGCTTAGTTGTCTTTTTCAGGGACGGGGAGCTGTTTTTT	CASSLVVFFRDGELFF
TRBV7-8	TRBJ1-1	TRBD1	few	TGTGCCAGCAGCTATAGACAGGGCGCGTTATCGTTTCTGAACACTGAAGCTTTCTTT	CASSYRQGALSFLNTEAFF
TRBV6-2/TRBV6-3	TRBJ1-1	TRBD1	few	TGTGCCAGCAGTTCCTTCTGGGGGGACAGGGGGCTCGAGATGAACACTGAAGCTTTCTTT	CASSSFWGDRGLEMNTEAFF
TRBV12-3/TRBV12-4	TRBJ2-2	NA	NA	TGTGCCAGCAGTGTCTCGTATGGTGCGAACACCGGGGAGCTGTTTTTT	CASSVSYGANTGELFF
TRBV7-9	TRBJ1-6	NA	NA	TGTGCCAGCAGCTTAGAAATACAGGGTGGGTCACCCCTCCACTTT	CASSLEIQGGSPLHF
TRBV28	TRBJ1-5	TRBD1	many	TGTGCCAGCAGTTTATCCCAGGGGGCACAGCCCCAGCATTTT	CASSLSQGAQPQHF
TRBV10-3	TRBJ2-5	TRBD2	NA	TGTGCCATCACCGGTAGCGGGGGGTTCATGAAGACCCAGTACTTC	CAITGSGGFMKTQYF
TRBV2	TRBJ1-1	TRBD1	NA	TGTGCCAGCGGAGGGGGCACATCTATGAACACTGAAGCTTTCTTT	CASGGGTSMNTEAFF
TRBV11-2	TRBJ2-1	TRBD2	many	TGTGCCAGCAGACTTAGCGGGGCAACCTACAATGAGCAGTTCTTC	CASRLSGATYNEQFF
TRBV19	TRBJ2-1	NA	NA	TGTGCCAGTACCCGAGGGAGTAACCCCAATAAGCAGTTCTTC	CASTRGSNPNKQFF
TRBV5-1	TRBJ2-6	NA	NA	TGCGCCAGCAGCTTGCATAAGGCACCCTCACCATCTGGGGCCAACGTCCTGACTTTC	CASSLHKAPSPSGANVLTF
TRBV14	TRBJ2-1	TRBD2	NA	TGTGCCAGCAGCCAAGAAGGGCGGGGGAGGTACAATGAGCAGTTCTTC	CASSQEGRGRYNEQFF
TRBV28	TRBJ2-4	NA	many	TGTGCCAGCAGCCGCCTCAGACTAGCCAAAAACATTCAGTACTTC	CASSRLRLAKNIQYF
TRBV6-5	TRBJ2-1	TRBD1	NA	TGTGCCAGCAGTTACTCGGACAGGGGGCCGAGTAATGAGCAGTTCTTC	CASSYSDRGPSNEQFF
TRBV6-6	TRBJ1-4	NA	NA	TGTGCCAGCAGTTACACCCCGGGGGGCGCTGGGATAAAACCTAATGAAAAACTGTTTTTT	CASSYTPGGAGIKPNEKLFF
TRBV6-2/TRBV6-3	TRBJ1-2	NA	NA	TGTGCCAGCAGTTACCTCGCAGCTAACTATGGCTACACCTTC	CASSYLAANYGYTF
TRBV7-2	TRBJ2-1	NA	many	TGTGCCAGCAGCTTAGCTCTGGGGCAAAATGAGCAGTTCTTC	CASSLALGQNEQFF
TRBV7-2	TRBJ1-1	NA	many	TGTGCCAGCAGCTCGAACCCTGGGGGGGGGACTGAAGCTTTCTTT	CASSSNPGGGTEAFF
TRBV20-1	TRBJ2-1	NA	NA	TGCAGTGCTAGAGATCTGTGGGAGTCCGCTTCGGCGCAGTTCTTC	CSARDLWESASAQFF
TRBV9	TRBJ2-2	TRBD2	NA	TGTGCCAGCAGCGGAAAAGCGGGGGGAGTTAACACCGGGGAGCTGTTTTTT	CASSGKAGGVNTGELFF
TRBV5-1	TRBJ1-1	TRBD1	NA	TGCGCCAGCGCGTCAGAAGGACAGGGGGCCACTGAAGCTTTCTTT	CASASEGQGATEAFF
TRBV7-8	TRBJ2-5	TRBD2	many	TGTGCCAGCAGCACCCCCAGCGGGGGGAAACAAGAGACCCAGTACTTC	CASSTPSGGKQETQYF
TRBV5-1	TRBJ1-1	NA	NA	TGCGCCAGCAGCCCCTGGTGGATGGACACTGAAGCTTTCTTT	CASSPWWMDTEAFF